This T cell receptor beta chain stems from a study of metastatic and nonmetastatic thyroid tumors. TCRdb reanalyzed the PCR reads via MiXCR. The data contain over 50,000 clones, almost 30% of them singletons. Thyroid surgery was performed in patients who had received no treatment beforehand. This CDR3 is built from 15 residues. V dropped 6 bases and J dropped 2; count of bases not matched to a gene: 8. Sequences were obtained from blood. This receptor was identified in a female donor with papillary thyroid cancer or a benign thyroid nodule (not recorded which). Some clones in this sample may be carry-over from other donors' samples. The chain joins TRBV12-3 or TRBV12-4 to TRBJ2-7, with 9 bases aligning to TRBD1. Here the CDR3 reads CASRSSRDRAYEQYF. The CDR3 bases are TGTGCCAGCAGATCCTCTCGGGACAGGGCCTACGAGCAGTACTTC.